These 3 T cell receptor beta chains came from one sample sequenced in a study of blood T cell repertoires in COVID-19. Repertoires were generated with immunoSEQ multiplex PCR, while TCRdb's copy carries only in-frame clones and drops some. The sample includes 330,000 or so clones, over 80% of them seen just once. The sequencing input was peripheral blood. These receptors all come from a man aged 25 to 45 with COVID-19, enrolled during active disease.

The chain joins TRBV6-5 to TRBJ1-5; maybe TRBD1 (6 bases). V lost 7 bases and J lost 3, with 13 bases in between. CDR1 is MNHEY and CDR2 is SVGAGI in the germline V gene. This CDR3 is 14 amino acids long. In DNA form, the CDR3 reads TGTGCCAGCACCACACAGGGCCCCAATCAGCCCCAGCATTTT. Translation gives CASTTQGPNQPQHF.

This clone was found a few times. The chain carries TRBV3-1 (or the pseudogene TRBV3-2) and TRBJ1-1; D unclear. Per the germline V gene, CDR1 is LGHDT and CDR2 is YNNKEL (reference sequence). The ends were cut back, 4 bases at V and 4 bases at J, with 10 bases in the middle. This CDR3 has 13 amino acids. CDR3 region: CASSRRRSTEAFF. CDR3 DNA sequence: TGTGCCAGCAGCCGGAGGCGGAGCACTGAAGCTTTCTTT.

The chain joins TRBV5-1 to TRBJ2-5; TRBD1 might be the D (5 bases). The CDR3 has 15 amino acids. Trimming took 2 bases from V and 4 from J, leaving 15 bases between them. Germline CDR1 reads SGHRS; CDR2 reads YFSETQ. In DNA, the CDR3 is TGCGCCAGCAGCTTTTTCCCCTCACAGGCAGAGACCCAGTACTTC. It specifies CASSFFPSQAETQYF. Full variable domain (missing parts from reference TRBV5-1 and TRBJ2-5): KAGVTQTPRYLIKTRGQQVTLSCSPISGHRSVSWYQQTPGQGLQFLFEYFSETQRNKGNFPGRFSGRQFSNSRSEMNVSTLELGDSALYLCASSFFPSQAETQYFGPGTRLLVL.